A selection of T cell receptor beta chains follows, all from one sample in a study of T cell repertoires in cytomegalovirus infection. TCRdb fed the reads into MiXCR, producing one record per CDR3 protein. The top ten hold 1.5% to 2% of the sample, which has 200,000 to 300,000 distinct CDR3 sequences, roughly an eighth seen once. The sample taken for sequencing was PBMCs. The receptors derive from a human donor in good health (CMV status not recorded). Some clones in this sample may be carry-over from other donors' samples. Both conserved end residues are part of each CDR3. A D gene is named only where the DNA matches it firmly. A clone size is listed for some rows: how often the clone was seen (once, few, many), or a class if it is expanded.

D,V,size,J,CDR3,DNA
-,TRBV6-1,many,TRBJ2-4,CASSEWTAVAKNIQYF,TGTGCCAGCAGCGAATGGACAGCCGTAGCCAAAAACATTCAGTACTTC
-,TRBV7-2,many,TRBJ2-3,CASSPPGAADTQYF,TGTGCCAGCAGCCCACCTGGGGCGGCAGATACGCAGTATTTT
-,TRBV5-1,many,TRBJ2-7,CASSWDVNEQYF,TGCGCCAGCAGCTGGGACGTCAACGAGCAGTACTTC
TRBD1,TRBV7-3,many,TRBJ2-5,CASSLTGLGETQYF,TGTGCCAGCAGCTTGACAGGGCTGGGAGAGACCCAGTACTTC
-,TRBV7-2,many,TRBJ2-5,CASSHRVSGSGVQETQYF,TGTGCCAGCAGCCACAGGGTTTCGGGCAGTGGAGTACAAGAGACCCAGTACTTC
-,TRBV7-2,many,TRBJ1-1,CASSSQGFMNTEAFF,TGTGCCAGCAGCTCCCAGGGTTTCATGAACACTGAAGCTTTCTTT
-,TRBV6-1,many,TRBJ2-7,CASRSGHSTYEQYF,TGTGCCAGCAGATCGGGACACTCTACCTACGAGCAGTACTTC
-,TRBV7-9,many,TRBJ2-6,CASSRKGSPGANVLTF,TGTGCCAGCAGCCGGAAGGGGTCCCCTGGGGCCAACGTCCTGACTTTC
-,TRBV28,many,TRBJ1-1,CASSPFSNTEAFF,TGTGCCAGCAGTCCCTTCTCAAACACTGAAGCTTTCTTT
TRBD1,TRBV2,many,TRBJ2-7,CASSEARGSLYEQYF,TGTGCCAGCAGTGAAGCCAGGGGGAGTCTCTACGAGCAGTACTTC
-,TRBV20-1,many,TRBJ2-3,CSASPRGVSTDTQYF,TGCAGTGCATCCCCCAGGGGGGTTAGCACAGATACGCAGTATTTT
-,TRBV3-1,-,TRBJ2-4,CASSQESREPNIQYF,TGTGCCAGCAGCCAAGAATCCCGGGAGCCAAACATTCAGTACTTC
-,TRBV19,-,TRBJ1-1,CASTVGGARTEAFF,TGTGCCAGTACTGTGGGGGGCGCAAGGACTGAAGCTTTCTTT
-,TRBV29-1,-,TRBJ1-3,CSAWEGTIYF,TGCAGCGCTTGGGAGGGCACCATATATTTT
-,TRBV11-2,many,TRBJ2-5,CASSSNRVSETQYF,TGTGCCAGCAGCTCAAACAGGGTTTCAGAGACCCAGTACTTC
-,TRBV5-4,many,TRBJ2-3,CASSLAGLTQYF,TGTGCCAGCAGCTTGGCCGGCCTCACGCAGTATTTT
TRBD2,TRBV6-2/TRBV6-3,many,TRBJ2-7,CASDDRTSGRKPYEQYF,TGTGCCAGCGACGACAGGACTAGCGGGAGGAAACCCTACGAGCAGTACTTC
-,TRBV28,many,TRBJ2-7,CASRRGLALRVSYEQYF,TGTGCCAGCAGAAGGGGTCTAGCGTTACGCGTCAGCTACGAGCAGTACTTC
-,TRBV27,few,TRBJ1-2,CASSPRGEGAEGYTF,TGTGCCAGCAGTCCCCGGGGGGAAGGGGCGGAGGGCTACACCTTC
-,TRBV7-8,many,TRBJ1-5,CASSLWGQGRPNQPQHF,TGTGCCAGCAGCTTATGGGGGCAGGGCCGGCCAAATCAGCCCCAGCATTTT
TRBD1,TRBV6-2/TRBV6-3,many,TRBJ2-7,CASSYSTGTGFAEQYF,TGTGCCAGCAGTTACTCAACCGGGACAGGGTTCGCCGAGCAGTACTTC
-,TRBV27,many,TRBJ1-4,CASSLTRDGSEKLFF,TGTGCCAGCAGTTTAACCAGGGATGGGAGCGAAAAACTGTTTTTT
TRBD1,TRBV5-6,many,TRBJ1-5,CASSGDRGSVQPQHF,TGTGCCAGCAGCGGGGACAGGGGATCGGTTCAGCCCCAGCATTTT
TRBD1,TRBV20-1,-,TRBJ1-2,CSASRDRGDYGYTF,TGCAGTGCTAGTAGGGACAGGGGGGACTATGGCTACACCTTC
TRBD2,TRBV20-1,many,TRBJ2-3,CSASGVAGAITDTQYF,TGCAGTGCTAGTGGAGTAGCGGGAGCAATCACAGATACGCAGTATTTT
TRBD2,TRBV12-3/TRBV12-4,-,TRBJ2-1,CASRPLTSGRDEQFF,TGTGCCAGCAGACCCCTGACTAGCGGGAGAGATGAGCAGTTCTTC
-,TRBV6-2/TRBV6-3,many,TRBJ2-7,CASSTRRRGPYEQYF,TGTGCCAGCAGTACCCGGAGGAGGGGCCCCTACGAGCAGTACTTC
TRBD1,TRBV14,few,TRBJ2-7,CASSLLPGQGAYEQYF,TGTGCCAGCAGCCTCCTGCCGGGACAGGGGGCCTACGAGCAGTACTTC
TRBD1,TRBV30,-,TRBJ2-5,CAWSKDRGQETQYF,TGTGCCTGGAGTAAGGACAGGGGTCAAGAGACCCAGTACTTC
TRBD1,TRBV7-2,many,TRBJ2-1,CASSLGQGIYNEQFF,TGTGCCAGCAGCCTGGGACAGGGGATTTACAATGAGCAGTTCTTC
TRBD2,TRBV7-2,many,TRBJ2-7,CASRQTSGRSLGEQYF,TGTGCCAGCAGGCAGACTAGCGGGAGGTCCTTGGGGGAGCAGTACTTC
-,TRBV28,many,TRBJ2-2,CASKYRAGVFSGELFF,TGTGCCAGCAAATACAGGGCGGGAGTATTTTCCGGGGAGCTGTTTTTT
-,TRBV11-2,many,TRBJ2-1,CASTGGGKRVFF,TGTGCCAGCACCGGAGGCGGGAAAAGGGTGTTCTTC
-,TRBV7-2,many,TRBJ2-5,CASSLDTQETQYF,TGTGCCAGCAGCTTAGACACCCAAGAGACCCAGTACTTC
TRBD2,TRBV2,many,TRBJ2-1,CAGLPRGLGRNEQFF,TGTGCCGGCTTACCCCGGGGACTAGGAAGAAATGAGCAGTTCTTC
-,TRBV25-1,-,TRBJ2-7,CASSELGRAEQYF,TGTGCCAGCAGTGAATTAGGCAGGGCCGAGCAGTACTTC
-,TRBV12-3/TRBV12-4,many,TRBJ1-3,CASSLTLGSGNTIYF,TGTGCCAGCAGCTTGACACTCGGGTCTGGAAACACCATATATTTT
-,TRBV24-1,few,TRBJ2-2,CATSDSHGPYRNTGELFF,TGTGCCACCAGTGATTCCCACGGTCCTTACCGGAACACCGGGGAGCTGTTTTTT
TRBD1,TRBV6-2/TRBV6-3,few,TRBJ1-2,CASSSFTGQQYYGSGYTF,TGTGCCAGCAGCTCTTTCACGGGACAGCAATACTATGGAAGTGGCTACACCTTC
-,TRBV20-1,few,TRBJ1-1,CSARVSETRWDTEAFF,TGCAGTGCTAGAGTTTCAGAAACCAGGTGGGACACTGAAGCTTTCTTT
-,TRBV7-2,many,TRBJ2-5,CASSLGRGQETQYF,TGTGCCAGCAGCTTAGGGAGGGGCCAAGAGACCCAGTACTTC
TRBD1,TRBV28,many,TRBJ1-5,CASTTTDRDQPQHF,TGTGCCAGCACCACCACGGACAGGGACCAGCCCCAGCATTTT
-,TRBV6-2/TRBV6-3,many,TRBJ2-7,CASSSTGFSYEQYF,TGTGCCAGCAGTTCAACAGGGTTTTCCTACGAGCAGTACTTC